The rows below give T cell receptor beta chains drawn from one sample of a study of blood T cell repertoires in COVID-19. The table came from immunoSEQ multiplex PCR; TCRdb's copy has only in-frame clones and leaves some out. The data contain under 300,000 clones, 88% of them singletons. Material for sequencing was PBMCs or T cells enriched from blood (not recorded which). The receptors originated from a middle-aged woman who had been exposed to COVID-19. CDR3s include the opening cysteine and the closing phenylalanine or tryptophan. Fields, in order: V gene, CDR3 length, clone size, D gene, J gene, CDR3 protein, CDR3 DNA. The D gene is left open where the match is weak. Clone size is given for some rows only: seen once, a few or many times, or a class if the clone is expanded.

TRBV28,14,NA,TRBD1,TRBJ1-1,CASRQKGTAIEAFF,TGTGCCAGCAGACAAAAAGGGACAGCAATTGAAGCTTTCTTT
TRBV5-1,13,NA,TRBD2,TRBJ2-3,CASVGTSEDTQYF,TGTGCCAGCGTCGGGACTAGTGAGGATACGCAGTATTTT
TRBV7-9,17,NA,TRBD1,TRBJ1-2,CASSPTLQGALAYGYTF,TGTGCCAGCAGCCCCACCCTGCAGGGGGCCCTTGCCTATGGCTACACCTTC
TRBV2,14,NA,NA,TRBJ1-2,CASRWEGAGYGYTF,TGTGCCAGCAGGTGGGAGGGTGCAGGCTATGGCTACACCTTC
TRBV7-9,16,NA,NA,TRBJ1-4,CASSLVEGRGNEKLFF,TGTGCCAGCAGCTTAGTGGAGGGCCGGGGAAATGAAAAACTGTTTTTT
TRBV5-6,14,NA,NA,TRBJ1-2,CASSLGVGSHGYTF,TGTGCCAGCAGCTTGGGGGTCGGGTCCCATGGCTACACCTTC
TRBV12-3/TRBV12-4,12,NA,NA,TRBJ1-1,CASSESSPEAFF,TGTGCCAGCTCTGAGTCGAGTCCTGAAGCTTTCTTT
TRBV18,14,NA,TRBD1,TRBJ2-3,CASSPTGGTDTQYF,TGTGCCAGCTCACCGACAGGGGGGACAGATACGCAGTATTTT
TRBV28,17,NA,NA,TRBJ2-3,CASSFQPTGTPTDTQYF,TGTGCCAGCAGTTTCCAGCCGACAGGAACTCCCACAGATACGCAGTATTTT
TRBV24-1,12,NA,NA,TRBJ2-5,CATMGPQETQYF,TGTGCCACCATGGGGCCACAAGAGACCCAGTACTTC
TRBV25-1,14,NA,TRBD1,TRBJ2-7,CASSNRDRAYEQYF,TGTGCCAGCAGTAACCGGGACAGGGCCTACGAGCAGTACTTC
TRBV7-8,17,NA,TRBD1,TRBJ2-7,CASSFGGAGTVSYEQYF,TGTGCCAGCAGCTTTGGGGGTGCTGGGACAGTCTCCTACGAGCAGTACTTC
TRBV7-2,14,NA,NA,TRBJ1-4,CASSLGGFGEKLFF,TGTGCCAGCAGCTTAGGAGGTTTCGGCGAAAAACTGTTTTTT
TRBV19,15,NA,TRBD1,TRBJ2-6,CASSVGTGGANVLTF,TGTGCCAGTAGTGTCGGGACAGGAGGGGCCAACGTCCTGACTTTC
TRBV7-2,15,NA,NA,TRBJ2-1,CASSSVGGGGNEQFF,TGTGCCAGCAGCTCCGTTGGGGGAGGCGGAAATGAGCAGTTCTTC
TRBV2,14,NA,NA,TRBJ1-6,CASKTRGNNSPLHF,TGTGCCAGCAAGACCAGGGGAAATAATTCACCCCTCCACTTT
TRBV28,15,NA,NA,TRBJ2-3,CASSNYGGTTDTQYF,TGTGCCAGCAGTAATTACGGGGGAACCACAGATACGCAGTATTTT
TRBV4-2,17,once,TRBD2,TRBJ2-1,CASSTDSGGGLNNEQFF,TGTGCCAGCAGCACAGATTCGGGGGGGGGCCTAAACAATGAGCAGTTCTTC
TRBV5-6,12,NA,NA,TRBJ1-1,CASSWTGSEAFF,TGTGCCAGCAGCTGGACTGGCTCTGAAGCTTTCTTT
TRBV28,11,NA,NA,TRBJ1-4,CATGFGEKLFF,TGTGCCACAGGGTTTGGTGAAAAACTGTTTTTT
TRBV2,14,once,NA,TRBJ2-1,CASKHGGTYNEQFF,TGTGCCAGCAAACATGGGGGGACGTACAATGAGCAGTTCTTC
TRBV25-1,14,NA,NA,TRBJ1-1,CASSEYEGGTEAFF,TGTGCCAGCAGTGAATATGAGGGTGGTACTGAAGCTTTCTTT
TRBV18,19,NA,TRBD1,TRBJ1-6,CASSPLTRSIQGYNSPLHF,TGTGCCAGCTCACCCCTAACCCGAAGTATACAGGGGTATAATTCACCCCTCCACTTT
TRBV5-4,17,NA,NA,TRBJ2-1,CASSPKASNPNGDEQFF,TGTGCCAGCAGCCCGAAGGCTAGCAACCCCAATGGCGATGAGCAGTTCTTC
TRBV7-2,16,NA,TRBD2,TRBJ2-7,CASSPGLAGFSYEQYF,TGTGCCAGCAGCCCGGGACTAGCGGGGTTCTCCTACGAGCAGTACTTC
TRBV18,14,NA,TRBD1,TRBJ1-2,CASSQTGEDYGYTF,TGTGCCAGCTCTCAAACAGGGGAGGATTATGGCTACACCTTC
TRBV5-1,14,once,TRBD1,TRBJ1-1,CASSPDRVNTEAFF,TGCGCCAGCAGCCCCGACAGGGTGAACACTGAAGCTTTCTTT
TRBV5-4,17,NA,NA,TRBJ1-2,CASSLVLLGGRNYGYTF,TGTGCCAGCAGCTTGGTGCTTTTGGGGGGGCGGAACTATGGCTACACCTTC
TRBV28,12,NA,NA,TRBJ1-2,CASSLGNYGYTF,TGTGCCAGCAGTTTAGGCAACTATGGCTACACCTTC
TRBV11-3,17,NA,TRBD2,TRBJ2-1,CASSSTSGRARYNEQFF,TGTGCCAGCAGCTCGACTAGCGGGAGGGCCCGGTACAATGAGCAGTTCTTC
TRBV6-2/TRBV6-3,15,NA,TRBD1,TRBJ2-7,CASRYIQGSSYEQYF,TGTGCCAGCAGATACATACAGGGGAGCTCCTACGAGCAGTACTTC